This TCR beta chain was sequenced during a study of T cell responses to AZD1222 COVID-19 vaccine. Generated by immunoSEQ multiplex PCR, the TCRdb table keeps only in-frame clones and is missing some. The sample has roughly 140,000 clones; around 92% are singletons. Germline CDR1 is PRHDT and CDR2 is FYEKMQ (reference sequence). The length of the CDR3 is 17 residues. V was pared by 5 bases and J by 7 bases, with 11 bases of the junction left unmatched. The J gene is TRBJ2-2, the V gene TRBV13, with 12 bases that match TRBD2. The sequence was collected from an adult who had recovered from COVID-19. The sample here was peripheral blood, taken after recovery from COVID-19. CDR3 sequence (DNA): TGTGCCAGCAGCCGGATCCTAGCGGGAGGGCCGATCGGGGAGCTGTTTTTT. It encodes CASSRILAGGPIGELFF.